This T cell receptor (beta chain) was identified during a study of cytomegalovirus exposure and HLA in healthy donors. This PCR relied on a set of 60 Vbeta primers and 13 Jbeta primers. The method was immunoSEQ multiplex PCR; TCRdb's version includes in-frame clones alone and lacks a portion of them. The repertoire holds 100,000 to 150,000 clones, with 74% as singletons. J was trimmed by 1 base and V by 8 bases; bases with no gene match: 6. The CDR3 extends over 14 amino acids. The germline V gene has CDR1 MNHEY and CDR2 SVGAGI. The source of this sequence is a man aged 40-49 years in good health and CMV-seropositive. This sequence joins TRBV6-5 and TRBJ2-3; TRBD2 matches 7 bases. Sequencing was done on a sample of PBMCs. The CDR3 DNA reads TGTGCCAGCCGACCCAGCGGGGGCACAGATACGCAGTATTTT. This sequence encodes CASRPSGGTDTQYF.